This T cell receptor (beta chain) is from a study of blood T cell repertoires in COVID-19. Study summary: From the United States, Italy and Spain came samples of acute and convalescent COVID-19. From T cells, B-cell-depleted T cells, or PBMCs came the material, which was cDNA or gDNA.

Per the original methods: Reference gene primer amplification in the assay estimated nucleated cell counts. Using immunoSEQ multiplex PCR, the repertoire was profiled, and TCRdb retains in-frame clones only, with some absent. The DNA was the basis for D and trimming; V, J and clone size are from that table. This sample has approximately 16,000 clones; approximately 78% occur once, and the top ten carry roughly 22%. This CDR3 spans 10 amino acids. V shed 4 bases and J shed 13 bases, with 10 bases lying between them. Germline V gene lookup returns CDR1 SGHAT and CDR2 FQNNGV. The chain couples TRBV11-2 to TRBJ2-5; D is uncertain. Sequencing input: peripheral blood. The sequence derives from a man older than 75 with active or convalescent COVID-19. The CDR3 is CASSSRVAYF. In nucleotides, the CDR3 is TGTGCCAGCAGCTCTAGAGTGGCGTACTTC.